This T cell receptor (beta chain) is drawn from a study of cytomegalovirus exposure and HLA in healthy donors. PCR was performed using 60 Vbeta and 13 Jbeta primers. Clones were read by immunoSEQ multiplex PCR, and TCRdb kept only the in-frame ones, dropping some. This sample has 180,000 or so clones; 65% to 85% occur once, and the top ten carry about 1.3%. The V end was cut by 5 bases, the J end by 7 bases, with 21 bases between. The CDR3 is 16 residues long. CDR1 SGHTA and CDR2 FQGTGA come from the germline V gene. The clonotype comes from a girl aged 5-17 years in good health and CMV-seropositive. The V call is TRBV7-3, the J call TRBJ2-1; D is uncertain. The source material was PBMCs. The CDR3 DNA reads TGTGCCAGCAGCCTCTCCCCACTACCCCGGCGGAATGAGCAGTTCTTC. Amino acids: CASSLSPLPRRNEQFF.